One TCR beta chain is described in this entry. This specimen belongs to a study of neoadjuvant anti-PD-1 for oral cavity cancer. In the study overall: Most patients had three to four biweekly doses of 3 mg/kg nivolumab before resection. Around day 43, patients without progression received a fourth nivolumab dose before surgery.

CDR3 length: 13 residues. Germline V CDR1 and CDR2: SEHNR, FQNEAQ (reference sequence). After removal of 3 bases from V and 6 bases from J, the junction contained 3 bases not matched to a gene. Some clones are missing from TCRdb's copy, which holds only in-frame ones; the method was immunoSEQ multiplex PCR. The data contain 13,000 to 15,000 clones, 76% of them seen just once; the ten biggest clones take up around 2.5%. Time point specified: after neoadjuvant nivolumab, at surgical resection. Cohort: HPV-negative, locally advanced oral cavity squamous cell carcinoma patients. The chain has TRBV7-9 and TRBJ1-2; 8 nucleotides line up with TRBD1. This TCR derives from a person aged 40 to 85 with oral cavity squamous cell carcinoma. The sequencing used PBMCs, collected after nivolumab (anti-PD-1) treatment. The CDR3 DNA sequence: TGTGCCAGCAGCTTCGACAGGGGAGATGGCTACACCTTC. This translates into CASSFDRGDGYTF.